This passage covers 31 T cell receptor beta chains from one sample sequenced in a study of blood T cells in healthy people across ages. Alongside a J-beta primer mix, a sample-barcoded 5' primer served in a second PCR lasting 7 to 11 cycles. Each CDR3 protein is one row after TCRdb ran MiXCR on the 5' RACE reads. The data show 650,000 to 1,000,000 distinct CDR3 sequences, with about 45% seen just once and 15% to 20% held by the top ten. Sequencing was carried out using blood. These receptor sequences come from an elderly man in good health.

This clonotype has only a few counts. The chain has TRBV5-1 and TRBJ1-2; 10 bases line up with TRBD1. CDR1 SGHRS and CDR2 YFSETQ come from the germline V gene. This CDR3 spans 17 amino acids. V lost 4 bases, J lost 7 bases, and 16 bases stayed unmatched. The CDR3 is CASSLRVTGGRAPGYTF. The CDR3 DNA sequence: TGCGCCAGCAGCCTTAGGGTGACAGGGGGCAGAGCCCCTGGCTACACCTTC.

This clonotype showed up just once. V is TRBV11-2 and J is TRBJ2-5, with a possible D match to TRBD1 (5 bases). The CDR3 is 15 amino acids. CDR1 is SGHAT and CDR2 is FQNNGV in the germline V gene. V lost 5 bases and J lost 5, with 18 bases in between. The CDR3 coding sequence is TGTGCCAGCAGCCCACATACAGGACCCGAGGAGACCCAGTACTTC. It specifies CASSPHTGPEETQYF.

Comments on this clonotype: One end of the junction varies from germline; a read error may be responsible. V usage is TRBV15 and J usage is TRBJ2-5; no reliable D call. There are 13 residues in the CDR3. Germline CDR1 LNHNV, CDR2 YYDKDF (reference sequence). The CDR3 DNA is TGTGCCACCCGCAGAGATAATGAAGAGACCCAGTACTTC. This encodes CATRRDNEETQYF.

This chain connects TRBV6-1 to TRBJ2-1; 10 nucleotides agree with TRBD2. The germline gives CDR1 MNHNS, CDR2 SASEGT. J gave up 10 bases and V 11 bases, and 2 bases lay outside the gene matches. This CDR3 is 10 amino acids long. The CDR3 coding sequence is TGTGCCGGGGGACTAGCGGAGCAGTTCTTC. It is translated as CAGGLAEQFF.

There are a few counts of this clonotype. The V and J genes are TRBV7-3 and TRBJ2-6; D remains unclear. V was clipped by 0 bases and J by 4 bases, with 4 bases between them. From germline, CDR1 is SGHTA and CDR2 FQGTGA. This CDR3 is built from 14 residues. Here the CDR3 DNA reads TGTGCCAGCAGCTTAACTGGCGGGGCCAACGTCCTGACTTTC. The encoded protein is CASSLTGGANVLTF.

This rearrangement joins TRBV6-1 to TRBJ2-7; tentatively, D is TRBD2 (7 bases). Per germline, CDR1 MNHNS and CDR2 SASEGT. CDR3 length equals 17 residues. Trimming took 3 bases from V and 7 from J, leaving 25 bases between them. CDR3: CASSDDGLADDRNEQYF. Written as DNA, the CDR3 is TGTGCCAGCAGTGACGATGGTCTAGCGGACGACAGGAATGAGCAGTACTTC.

The chain joins TRBV29-1 to TRBJ1-2, with 7 bases fitting TRBD1. This CDR3 region has 11 residues. Germline lookup yields CDR1 SQVTM and CDR2 ANQGSEA. With 6 bases clipped from V and 6 bases from J, the junction kept 4 bases outside the gene matches. CDR3 residues: CSVRQGDGYTF. Written as DNA, the CDR3 is TGCAGCGTCCGACAGGGAGATGGCTACACCTTC.

A note on this clonotype: A much larger clonotype is one base distant, so this may be a read error. This CDR3 is CATSDRTGGRSNEQYF. In DNA form, the CDR3 reads TGTGCCACCAGTGATCGGACAGGGGGAAGAAGTAATGAGCAGTACTTC. This chain uses TRBV24-1 with TRBJ2-4; TRBD1 aligns across 10 bases. Germline V lookup: CDR1 KGHDR, CDR2 SFDVKD. CDR3 size: 16 residues. Trimming at V came to 3 bases and at J to 13 bases, leaving 14 bases not matched to a gene.

This rearrangement joins TRBV7-3 to TRBJ2-3; D is perhaps TRBD1 (5 bases). Trimming removed 5 bases from V and 6 bases from J, with 15 bases in between. This CDR3 spans 14 amino acids. The germline V gene encodes CDR1 SGHTA and CDR2 FQGTGA. Here the CDR3 DNA reads TGTGCCAGCAGCCCTGGGGCCGATACGGATACGCAGTATTTT. Amino acids: CASSPGADTDTQYF. Full variable domain (rest looked up from reference TRBV7-3 and TRBJ2-3): GAGVSQTPSNKVTEKGKYVELRCDPISGHTALYWYRQSLGQGPEFLIYFQGTGAADDSGLPNDRFFAVRPEGSVSTLKIQRTERGDSAVYLCASSPGADTDTQYFGPGTRLTVL.

This chain joins TRBV12-3 or TRBV12-4 and TRBJ2-1; TRBD2 matches at 10 bases. After removal of 5 bases from V and 7 bases from J, the junction contained 11 bases not matched to a gene. The length of the CDR3 is 16 residues. CDR3 nucleotides: TGTGCCAGCAGTCCCCAGCTAGCGGGAGCAGGGAATGAGCAGTTCTTC. Its protein is CASSPQLAGAGNEQFF.

This clonotype was seen more than once but under ten times. The chain recombines TRBV20-1 with TRBJ2-5; the match to TRBD1 covers 7 bases. The V segment lost 3 bases and the J segment 2 bases; nucleotides outside the gene matches: 9. From germline, CDR1 is DFQATT and CDR2 SNEGSKA (reference sequence). CDR3 length: 15 amino acids. The CDR3 DNA is TGCAGTGCTAGTCAGACAGGGCGTCGGCAAGAGACCCAGTACTTC. Its translation is CSASQTGRRQETQYF.

As regards this clonotype: A much larger clone lies one base from this, so it may be a read error. The chain recombines TRBV7-2 with TRBJ2-4; D is uncertain. From germline, CDR1 is SGHTA and CDR2 FQGNSA. The CDR3 is 14 residues long. V was cut by 0 bases and J by 13 bases, with 16 bases left in between. The CDR3 sequence: CASSLAGYRSEQYF. CDR3 DNA sequence: TGTGCCAGCAGCTTAGCAGGGTATCGGAGTGAGCAGTACTTC.

The chain combines TRBV9 with TRBJ2-3; TRBD1 matches at 7 bases. CDR3 length: 15 amino acids. With 0 bases clipped from V and 1 base from J, the junction kept 2 bases outside the gene matches. Germline V lookup: CDR1 SGDLS, CDR2 YYNGEE. The chain's CDR3 is CASSVAGGGTDTQYF. In DNA form, the CDR3 reads TGTGCCAGCAGCGTAGCAGGGGGTGGCACAGATACGCAGTATTTT. The full variable domain, completed using reference TRBV9 and TRBJ2-3, is DSGVTQTPKHLITATGQRVTLRCSPRSGDLSVYWYQQSLDQGLQFLIQYYNGEERAKGNILERFSAQQFPDLHSELNLSSLELGDSALYFCASSVAGGGTDTQYFGPGTRLTVL.

This clonotype was picked up many times. This sequence joins TRBV5-1 and TRBJ2-7; 10 positions match TRBD2. CDR1 SGHRS and CDR2 YFSETQ come from the germline V gene. CDR3 length equals 16 residues. Germline trimming cut 3 bases from V and 2 bases from J; bases unmatched to any gene: 8. The CDR3 DNA sequence: TGCGCCAGCAGCTCCTATAGCGGGAGGCTAACCTACGAGCAGTACTTC. Its translation: CASSSYSGRLTYEQYF.

The chain has TRBV7-2 and TRBJ2-7, with a tentative D call TRBD2 (7 bases). Between the trimmed V and J ends, which lost 9 bases and 3 bases, there was a span of 18 bases. The germline V gene encodes CDR1 SGHTA and CDR2 FQGNSA. The CDR3 is 14 amino acids. CDR3 protein: CASGLKGGIYEQYF. The CDR3 DNA is TGTGCCAGTGGACTTAAGGGGGGGATCTACGAGCAGTACTTC.

The rearrangement uses TRBV6-6 and TRBJ2-5; 7 bases match TRBD2. CDR3 length: 16 amino acids. Germline V gene data show CDR1 as MNHNY and CDR2 as SVGAGI (reference sequence). V was pared by 2 bases and J by 10 bases, with 16 bases of the junction left unmatched. The CDR3 region is CASSYPGRAGSGGQYF. The DNA for the CDR3 is TGTGCCAGCAGTTACCCAGGACGAGCGGGGTCGGGGGGCCAGTACTTC.

This chain connects TRBV15 to TRBJ2-2, with D perhaps given as TRBD1 or TRBD2 (5 bases each). Germline CDR1 is LNHNV and CDR2 is YYDKDF (reference sequence). Trimming cost V 5 bases and J 0 bases, with 19 bases left between them. This CDR3 has 18 residues. For the CDR3, the DNA is TGTGCCACCAGCGGGGGAAATCTTTGGGCGGCGAACACCGGGGAGCTGTTTTTT. This translates into CATSGGNLWAANTGELFF.

This clonotype has more than one count but fewer than ten. The rearrangement joins TRBV28 to TRBJ2-5; 10 bases map to TRBD2. Germline CDR1 reads MDHEN; CDR2 reads SYDVKM. CDR3 size: 16 residues. The V segment lost 2 bases and the J segment 1 base; nucleotides outside the gene matches: 4. The DNA for the CDR3 is TGTGCCAGCAGTTTAGAACTAGCGGGGATCCAAGAGACCCAGTACTTC. Its translation is CASSLELAGIQETQYF.

This chain connects TRBV7-9 to TRBJ2-3; TRBD2 agrees at 7 bases. Germline V lookup: CDR1 SEHNR, CDR2 FQNEAQ (reference sequence). The trim removed 5 bases at V and 3 bases at J, leaving 14 bases unmatched. The CDR3 has 17 amino acids. DNA for the CDR3: TGTGCCAGCAGCCCAGGCCCCAAAGGCGGGGGTACAGATACGCAGTATTTT. Amino acid sequence: CASSPGPKGGGTDTQYF.

This clonotype was observed a handful of times. This chain joins TRBV7-9 and TRBJ2-4, with 7 bases identical to TRBD2. CDR1 SEHNR and CDR2 FQNEAQ come from the germline V gene (reference sequence). CDR3 size: 15 residues. With V trimmed by 0 bases and J by 6 bases, 5 bases remained unmatched. For the CDR3, the DNA is TGTGCCAGCAGCTTAGCTGGGGGGGTTGGAAACATTCAGTACTTC. This gives the protein CASSLAGGVGNIQYF. Using reference TRBV7-9 and TRBJ2-4 for the parts outside the CDR3, the full variable domain is DTGVSQNPRHKITKRGQNVTFRCDPISEHNRLYWYRQTLGQGPEFLTYFQNEAQLEKSRLLSDRFSAERPKGSFSTLEIQRTEQGDSAMYLCASSLAGGVGNIQYFGAGTRLSVL.

The J gene is TRBJ2-2, the V gene TRBV7-3; the match to TRBD2 covers 11 bases. The CDR3 has 15 amino acids. V trimming: 7 bases; J trimming: 6 bases; junction bases outside the gene matches: 7. Germline CDR1 SGHTA, CDR2 FQGTGA. The CDR3 DNA sequence: TGTGCCAGCACCTCGGGACTAGCGGCGGCCGGGGAGCTGTTTTTT. Translated, it gives CASTSGLAAAGELFF. Full variable domain (outside the CDR3, taken from reference TRBV7-3 and TRBJ2-2): GAGVSQTPSNKVTEKGKYVELRCDPISGHTALYWYRQSLGQGPEFLIYFQGTGAADDSGLPNDRFFAVRPEGSVSTLKIQRTERGDSAVYLCASTSGLAAAGELFFGEGSRLTVL.

In this sample, this clonotype turned up many times. The chain links TRBV5-1 to TRBJ2-5, with 10 bases fitting TRBD1. J was trimmed by 3 bases and V by 6 bases; bases with no gene match: 8. The CDR3 spans 15 residues. The V gene's germline CDR1 is SGHRS and CDR2 YFSETQ. This CDR3 reads CASNHRDRGEETQYF. CDR3 DNA sequence: TGCGCCAGCAACCACCGGGACAGGGGAGAAGAGACCCAGTACTTC.

This chain uses TRBV20-1 with TRBJ2-1; D might be TRBD2 (5 bases). V shed 6 bases and J shed 8 bases, with 14 bases lying between them. The CDR3 runs to 12 residues. Germline V gene lookup returns CDR1 DFQATT and CDR2 SNEGSKA (reference sequence). The CDR3 coding sequence is TGCAGTGCCGAGGGAATTGGACATGAGCAGTTCTTC. Protein sequence: CSAEGIGHEQFF.

This rearrangement joins TRBV20-1 to TRBJ2-3; the D is unclear. Germline-derived CDR1 and CDR2 are DFQATT and SNEGSKA (reference sequence). The CDR3 spans 12 residues. V lost 7 bases and J 4 bases, leaving 12 bases between the germline ends. The CDR3 here is CSDRARADTQYF. CDR3 nucleotide sequence: TGCAGTGACAGAGCTCGGGCAGATACGCAGTATTTT.

J is TRBJ2-4 and V is TRBV6-6, with D possibly TRBD2 on 5 matching bases. The better agreement between TRBJ2-7 and the DNA end casts doubt on the J call. CDR3 size: 16 residues. Germline CDR1 and CDR2: MNHNY and SVGAGI (reference sequence). CDR3 in DNA: TGTGCCAGCAGTTACTCGATCCAGTTAGGGCGGGACGAGCAGTACTTC. This encodes CASSYSIQLGRDEQYF.

This clonotype was recorded a few times. The rearrangement joins TRBV20-1 to TRBJ2-7; D remains ambiguous. V was shortened by 3 bases and J by 0 bases, with 12 bases between the two germline ends. Germline CDR1 reads DFQATT; CDR2 reads SNEGSKA (reference sequence). The CDR3 loop spans 14 amino acids. CDR3 loop: CSASGTGRSYEQYF. The CDR3 DNA is TGCAGTGCTAGTGGAACGGGTCGCTCCTACGAGCAGTACTTC.

The chain employs TRBV21-1 and TRBJ2-3; the D segment call TRBD2 is taken from the table without a DNA check. TRBV21-1 is a pseudogene segment. The CDR3 covers 19 residues. The CDR3 spells CASITGLAGGLPGTDTQYF. The CDR3 DNA follows: TGTGCCAGCATCACGGGGCTAGCGGGAGGTCTCCCGGGCACAGATACGCAGTATTTT.

Of note for this clonotype: The conserved phenylalanine or tryptophan is not found at the CDR3 terminus, so this likely reflects a read error. The rearrangement links TRBV6-5 to TRBJ2-4, with unresolved D. The last part of the DNA fits TRBJ2-5 better; the J call may be wrong. Germline values: CDR1 MNHEY, CDR2 SVGAGI. The CDR3 is 12 amino acids. The CDR3 DNA is TGTGCCAGCAAGGTGGGAAAAGAGACCCAGTACCTC. Amino acids: CASKVGKETQYL.

This clonotype was seen only a few times. The chain carries TRBV9 and TRBJ2-1, with unresolved D. The CDR3 runs to 14 residues. Germline V gene data show CDR1 as SGDLS and CDR2 as YYNGEE. V shed 0 bases and J shed 9 bases, with 13 bases lying between them. The CDR3 loop is CASSVDGRPVEQFF. CDR3 DNA: TGTGCCAGCAGCGTAGACGGAAGACCCGTTGAGCAGTTCTTC. Complete variable domain (other parts from reference TRBV9 and TRBJ2-1): DSGVTQTPKHLITATGQRVTLRCSPRSGDLSVYWYQQSLDQGLQFLIQYYNGEERAKGNILERFSAQQFPDLHSELNLSSLELGDSALYFCASSVDGRPVEQFFGPGTRLTVL.

This clonotype was counted between two and nine times. The chain uses TRBV6-1 and TRBJ2-6; either TRBD1 or TRBD2 may supply D (5 bases each). There are 17 residues in the CDR3. Germline V gene lookup returns CDR1 MNHNS and CDR2 SASEGT. V was pared by 5 bases and J by 2 bases, with 16 bases between. CDR3 protein: CASSTTGTWAGANVLTF. DNA for the CDR3: TGTGCCAGCAGTACGACCGGGACGTGGGCTGGGGCCAACGTCCTGACTTTC.

This rearrangement joins TRBV20-1 to TRBJ2-7, with 9 bases identical to TRBD2. This CDR3 comprises 16 residues. V was pared by 5 bases and J by 4 bases, with 15 bases of the junction left unmatched. Germline V gene data show CDR1 as DFQATT and CDR2 as SNEGSKA (reference sequence). The CDR3 DNA follows: TGCAGTGCTGGGGAGGTACCACCTAGCGGGATGTACGAGCAGTACTTC. Encoded protein: CSAGEVPPSGMYEQYF.